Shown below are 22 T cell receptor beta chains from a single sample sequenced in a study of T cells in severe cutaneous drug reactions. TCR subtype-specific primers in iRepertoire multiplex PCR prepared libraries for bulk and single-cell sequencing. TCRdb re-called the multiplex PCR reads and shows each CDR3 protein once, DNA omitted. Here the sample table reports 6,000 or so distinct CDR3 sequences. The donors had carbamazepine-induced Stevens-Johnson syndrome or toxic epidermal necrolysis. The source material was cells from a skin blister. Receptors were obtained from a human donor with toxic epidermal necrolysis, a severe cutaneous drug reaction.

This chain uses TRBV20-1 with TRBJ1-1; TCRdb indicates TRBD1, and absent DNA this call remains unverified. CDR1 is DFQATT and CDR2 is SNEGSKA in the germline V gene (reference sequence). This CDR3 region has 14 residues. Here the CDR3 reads CSAGGQGTNTEAFF.

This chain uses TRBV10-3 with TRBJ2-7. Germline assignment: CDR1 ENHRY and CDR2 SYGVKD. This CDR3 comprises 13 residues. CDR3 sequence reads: CAIVGYRSYEQYF.

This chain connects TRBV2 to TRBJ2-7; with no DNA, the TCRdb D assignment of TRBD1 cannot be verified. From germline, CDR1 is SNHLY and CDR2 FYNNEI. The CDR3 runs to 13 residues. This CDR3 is CASGGQWTYEQYF.

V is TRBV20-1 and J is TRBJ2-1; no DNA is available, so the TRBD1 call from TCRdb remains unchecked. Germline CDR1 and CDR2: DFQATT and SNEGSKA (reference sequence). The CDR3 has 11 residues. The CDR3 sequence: CSARDWGEQFF.

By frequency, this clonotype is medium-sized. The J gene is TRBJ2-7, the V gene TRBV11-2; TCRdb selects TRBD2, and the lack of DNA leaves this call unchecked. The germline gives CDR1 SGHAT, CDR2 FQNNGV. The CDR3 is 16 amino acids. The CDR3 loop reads CASSSIPRDGSYEQYF.

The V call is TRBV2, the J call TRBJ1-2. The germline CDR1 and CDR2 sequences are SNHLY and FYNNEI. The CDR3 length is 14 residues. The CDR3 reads CASSDLGANYGYTF.

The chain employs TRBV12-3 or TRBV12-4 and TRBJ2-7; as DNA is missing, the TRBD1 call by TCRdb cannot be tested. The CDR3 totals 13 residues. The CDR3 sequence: CASSPAPSYEQYF.

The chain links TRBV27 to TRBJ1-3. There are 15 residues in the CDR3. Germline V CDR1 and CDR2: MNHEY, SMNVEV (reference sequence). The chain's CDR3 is CASSLSAVSGNTIYF.

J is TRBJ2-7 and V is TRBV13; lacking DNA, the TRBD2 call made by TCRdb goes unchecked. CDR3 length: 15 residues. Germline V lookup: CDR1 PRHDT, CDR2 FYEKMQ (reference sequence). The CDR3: CASSSTSSGSYEQYF.

The CDR3 loop is CASKGQGPYGYTF. The chain joins TRBV12-3 or TRBV12-4 to TRBJ1-2; without DNA, the TCRdb call of TRBD1 cannot be checked. The CDR3 spans 13 residues.

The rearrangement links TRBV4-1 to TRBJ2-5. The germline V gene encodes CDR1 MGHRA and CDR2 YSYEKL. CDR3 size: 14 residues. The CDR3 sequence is CASSQETVQETQYF.

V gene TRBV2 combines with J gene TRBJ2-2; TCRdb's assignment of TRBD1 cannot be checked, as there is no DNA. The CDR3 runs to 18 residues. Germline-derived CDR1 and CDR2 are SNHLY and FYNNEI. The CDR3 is CASSTRGPVQRFTGELFF.

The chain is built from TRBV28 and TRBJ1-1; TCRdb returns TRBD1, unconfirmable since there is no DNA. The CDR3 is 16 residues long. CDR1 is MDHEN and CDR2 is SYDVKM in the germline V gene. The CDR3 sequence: CASSLDFRGWNTEAFF.

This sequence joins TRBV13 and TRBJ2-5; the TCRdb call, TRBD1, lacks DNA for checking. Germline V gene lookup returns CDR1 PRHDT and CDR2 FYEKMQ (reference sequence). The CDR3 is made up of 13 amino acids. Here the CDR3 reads CASSPGTLETQYF.

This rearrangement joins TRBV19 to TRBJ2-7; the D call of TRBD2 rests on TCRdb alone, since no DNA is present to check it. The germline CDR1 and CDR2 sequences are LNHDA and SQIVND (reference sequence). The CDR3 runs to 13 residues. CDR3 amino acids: CASSRTVTYEQYF.

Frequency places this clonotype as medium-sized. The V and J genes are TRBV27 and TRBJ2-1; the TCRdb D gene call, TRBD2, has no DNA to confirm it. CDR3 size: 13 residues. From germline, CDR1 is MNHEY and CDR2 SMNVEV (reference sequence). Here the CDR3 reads CASFGLAANEQFF.

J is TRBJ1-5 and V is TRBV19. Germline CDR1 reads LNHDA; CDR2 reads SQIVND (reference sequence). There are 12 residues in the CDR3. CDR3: CASSDRNQPQHF. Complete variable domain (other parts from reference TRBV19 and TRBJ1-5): DGGITQSPKYLFRKEGQNVTLSCEQNLNHDAMYWYRQDPGQGLRLIYYSQIVNDFQKGDIAEGYSVSREKKESFPLTVTSAQKNPTAFYLCASSDRNQPQHFGDGTRLSIL.

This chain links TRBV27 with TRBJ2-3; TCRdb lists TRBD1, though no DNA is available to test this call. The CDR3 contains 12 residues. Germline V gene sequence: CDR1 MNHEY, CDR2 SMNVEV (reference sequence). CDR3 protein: CASSDRADTQYF.

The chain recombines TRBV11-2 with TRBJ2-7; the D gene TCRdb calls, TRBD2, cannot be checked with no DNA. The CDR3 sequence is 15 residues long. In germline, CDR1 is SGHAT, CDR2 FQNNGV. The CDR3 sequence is CASSLVASGYREQYF. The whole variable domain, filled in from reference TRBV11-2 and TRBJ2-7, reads EAGVAQSPRYKIIEKRQSVAFWCNPISGHATLYWYQQILGQGPKLLIQFQNNGVVDDSQLPKDRFSAERLKGVDSTLKIQPAKLEDSAVYLCASSLVASGYREQYFGPGTRLTVT.

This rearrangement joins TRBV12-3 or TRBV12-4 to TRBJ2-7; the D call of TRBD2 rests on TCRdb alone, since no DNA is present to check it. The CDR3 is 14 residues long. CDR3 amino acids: CASSLGSGSYEQYF.

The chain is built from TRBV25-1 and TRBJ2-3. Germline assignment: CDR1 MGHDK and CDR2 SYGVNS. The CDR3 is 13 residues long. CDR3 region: CASSGDNTDTQYF.

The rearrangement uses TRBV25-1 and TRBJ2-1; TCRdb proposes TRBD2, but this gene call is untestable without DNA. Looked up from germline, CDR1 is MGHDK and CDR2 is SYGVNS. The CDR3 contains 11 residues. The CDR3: CASSNTALSFF.